These T cell receptor beta chains were read from a single sample in a study of blood T cell repertoires in COVID-19. Data came from immunoSEQ multiplex PCR; TCRdb stores just in-frame clones and leaves some out. Seen here are 130,000 or so clones, roughly four fifths observed once, and the top ten hold over 15%. The sample comprised PBMCs or T cells enriched from blood (not recorded which). Receptors originate from a man under 40 who had recovered from COVID-19. Each CDR3 is given with its conserved first and last residue. D genes are given only for firm matches. Clone size is not always given. Where it is, it says once, few, many or a class for expanded clones.

CDR3aa: CATSDFASGVDTQYF; CDR3nt: TGTGCCACCAGTGATTTTGCTAGCGGGGTGGATACGCAGTATTTT; d_gene: TRBD2; v_gene: TRBV24-1; j_gene: TRBJ2-3; abundance: -
CDR3aa: CAIRQGAQTEAFF; CDR3nt: TGTGCCATCAGACAGGGGGCGCAGACTGAAGCTTTCTTT; d_gene: TRBD1; v_gene: TRBV10-3; j_gene: TRBJ1-1; abundance: -
CDR3aa: CASRGRVTEAFF; CDR3nt: TGCGCCAGCCGGGGGAGGGTCACTGAAGCTTTCTTT; d_gene: -; v_gene: TRBV4-1; j_gene: TRBJ1-1; abundance: -
CDR3aa: CASRPRVGDGYTF; CDR3nt: TGTGCCAGCAGGCCTCGGGTAGGAGATGGCTACACCTTC; d_gene: -; v_gene: TRBV2; j_gene: TRBJ1-2; abundance: -
CDR3aa: CASSSPGLGEYEQYF; CDR3nt: TGTGCCAGCAGCTCACCGGGACTAGGAGAGTACGAGCAGTACTTC; d_gene: TRBD2; v_gene: TRBV9; j_gene: TRBJ2-7; abundance: -
CDR3aa: CASSLFGGEGGTNEKLFF; CDR3nt: TGTGCCAGCAGCTTATTCGGGGGGGAAGGTGGAACTAATGAAAAACTGTTTTTT; d_gene: -; v_gene: TRBV7-9; j_gene: TRBJ1-4; abundance: -
CDR3aa: CASLGTGLLAGGPDTQYF; CDR3nt: TGTGCCAGCTTGGGGACAGGCCTACTAGCGGGGGGACCAGATACGCAGTATTTT; d_gene: TRBD2; v_gene: TRBV7-9; j_gene: TRBJ2-3; abundance: -
CDR3aa: CASSLAGERDTQYF; CDR3nt: TGTGCCAGCAGCTTGGCGGGAGAACGTGATACGCAGTATTTT; d_gene: -; v_gene: TRBV5-4; j_gene: TRBJ2-3; abundance: -
CDR3aa: CATSETGASQPQHF; CDR3nt: TGTGCCACCAGTGAAACAGGGGCGTCTCAGCCCCAGCATTTT; d_gene: TRBD1; v_gene: TRBV24-1; j_gene: TRBJ1-5; abundance: -
CDR3aa: CATYLTGDYGYTF; CDR3nt: TGTGCCACCTACCTGACAGGGGACTATGGCTACACCTTC; d_gene: TRBD1; v_gene: TRBV6-5; j_gene: TRBJ1-2; abundance: -
CDR3aa: CASSAQGDGSNQPQHF; CDR3nt: TGTGCCAGCAGCGCTCAGGGGGACGGTAGCAATCAGCCCCAGCATTTT; d_gene: TRBD1; v_gene: TRBV3-1/TRBV3-2; j_gene: TRBJ1-5; abundance: -
CDR3aa: CASSGRENTGELFF; CDR3nt: TGTGCCAGCAGCGGGAGGGAAAACACCGGGGAGCTGTTTTTT; d_gene: TRBD2; v_gene: TRBV6-5; j_gene: TRBJ2-2; abundance: -
CDR3aa: CASSPPGAAQPQHF; CDR3nt: TGTGCCAGCTCACCACCGGGGGCAGCTCAGCCCCAGCATTTT; d_gene: -; v_gene: TRBV18; j_gene: TRBJ1-5; abundance: -
CDR3aa: CASSRRGYVDTQYF; CDR3nt: TGTGCCAGCAGTCGGCGGGGGTACGTAGATACGCAGTATTTT; d_gene: TRBD2; v_gene: TRBV28; j_gene: TRBJ2-3; abundance: -
CDR3aa: CASSPSRGTSGNEQFF; CDR3nt: TGCGCCAGCAGCCCTTCTCGAGGGACTAGCGGCAATGAGCAGTTCTTC; d_gene: TRBD2; v_gene: TRBV5-1; j_gene: TRBJ2-1; abundance: -
CDR3aa: CASSLDATTNEKLFF; CDR3nt: TGTGCCAGCAGCTTGGACGCGACAACTAATGAAAAACTGTTTTTT; d_gene: -; v_gene: TRBV5-6; j_gene: TRBJ1-4; abundance: -
CDR3aa: CAWSGKNTEAFF; CDR3nt: TGTGCCTGGAGTGGTAAGAACACTGAAGCTTTCTTT; d_gene: -; v_gene: TRBV30; j_gene: TRBJ1-1; abundance: -
CDR3aa: CSVGQGGSNEKLFF; CDR3nt: TGCAGCGTTGGACAGGGGGGGTCTAATGAAAAACTGTTTTTT; d_gene: TRBD1; v_gene: TRBV29-1; j_gene: TRBJ1-4; abundance: once
CDR3aa: CATWHSGNTIYF; CDR3nt: TGTGCCACCTGGCACTCTGGAAACACCATATATTTT; d_gene: -; v_gene: TRBV19; j_gene: TRBJ1-3; abundance: -
CDR3aa: CASSPGLALQETQYF; CDR3nt: TGTGCCAGCAGCCCCGGACTAGCGCTCCAAGAGACCCAGTACTTC; d_gene: TRBD2; v_gene: TRBV7-6; j_gene: TRBJ2-5; abundance: -